The clone carrying this T cell receptor (beta chain) was observed a few times. This record comes from a study of blood T cell repertoires in COVID-19. The wider study: Whether acute or convalescent, the COVID-19 samples came from the United States, Italy and Spain. Sample material is recorded as cDNA or gDNA derived from T cells, B-cell-depleted T cells, or PBMCs.

Original processing methods: Estimation of nucleated cell counts relied on the amplification of reference gene primers. Profiled with immunoSEQ multiplex PCR; TCRdb holds only in-frame clones, not every one. V, J and clone size were drawn from that table, and D and trimming were deduced from the DNA. Among 200,000 to 250,000 clones listed, around 92% were seen once. This clonotype was obtained from a man aged 25-45 years with acute or convalescent COVID-19. The sequenced sample consisted of peripheral blood.

CDR3: CASSFDRGPRNSPLHF. The CDR3 DNA is TGCGCCAGCAGCTTTGACAGGGGGCCGAGAAATTCACCCCTCCACTTT. The V call is TRBV5-1, the J call TRBJ1-6; 10 bases fit TRBD1. The CDR3 spans 16 residues. Germline V gene lookup returns CDR1 SGHRS and CDR2 YFSETQ. The J segment lost 7 bases and the V segment lost 2 bases, leaving 6 bases of the junction unmatched.